Listed below are T cell receptor beta chains from one sample, sequenced in a study of T cell responses to AZD1222 COVID-19 vaccine. Method: immunoSEQ multiplex PCR; TCRdb's copy keeps in-frame clones and lacks some. The table shows 100,000 to 150,000 clones, with roughly 86% occurring only once. The specimen comprised peripheral blood, sampled on day 0 of AZD1222 vaccination. These receptors were collected from an adult in good health. Both conserved end residues are part of each CDR3. D genes are given only for firm matches. The size of a clone is reported for some rows only, either as once, few or many, or as a class for expanded clones.

clone_size: -
d_call: -
v_call: TRBV27
j_call: TRBJ2-7
cdr3_aa: CASSLGTRNEQYF
cdr3_nt: TGTGCCAGCAGTCTCGGGACCCGTAACGAGCAGTACTTC

clone_size: -
d_call: -
v_call: TRBV29-1
j_call: TRBJ2-1
cdr3_aa: CSARTDSNEQFF
cdr3_nt: TGCAGCGCTCGGACAGATAGTAATGAGCAGTTCTTC

clone_size: -
d_call: -
v_call: TRBV7-2
j_call: TRBJ2-1
cdr3_aa: CASSLNQDNEQFF
cdr3_nt: TGTGCCAGCAGCTTAAACCAAGACAATGAGCAGTTCTTC

clone_size: -
d_call: TRBD1
v_call: TRBV24-1
j_call: TRBJ1-2
cdr3_aa: CATSDSRTGESHGYTF
cdr3_nt: TGTGCCACCAGTGATTCAAGGACAGGTGAGAGCCATGGCTACACCTTC

clone_size: -
d_call: TRBD1
v_call: TRBV14
j_call: TRBJ2-2
cdr3_aa: CASSPTGGYTGELFF
cdr3_nt: TGTGCCAGCAGCCCGACAGGGGGGTACACCGGGGAGCTGTTTTTT

clone_size: -
d_call: -
v_call: TRBV19
j_call: TRBJ2-5
cdr3_aa: CASSPPRQVQETQYF
cdr3_nt: TGTGCCAGTAGCCCCCCTCGCCAGGTCCAAGAGACCCAGTACTTC

clone_size: few
d_call: TRBD1
v_call: TRBV7-3
j_call: TRBJ2-1
cdr3_aa: CASSSTGGLSSYNEQFF
cdr3_nt: TGTGCCAGCAGCTCTACAGGGGGCTTAAGCTCCTACAATGAGCAGTTCTTC

clone_size: -
d_call: TRBD2
v_call: TRBV27
j_call: TRBJ2-1
cdr3_aa: CASSERGGANEQFF
cdr3_nt: TGTGCCAGCAGCGAGCGGGGGGGGGCGAATGAGCAGTTCTTC

clone_size: -
d_call: TRBD1
v_call: TRBV28
j_call: TRBJ2-1
cdr3_aa: CASSKYRGSYNEQFF
cdr3_nt: TGTGCCAGCAGTAAATACAGGGGTTCCTACAATGAGCAGTTCTTC

clone_size: -
d_call: -
v_call: TRBV6-5
j_call: TRBJ1-3
cdr3_aa: CASSYTDSSGNTIYF
cdr3_nt: TGTGCCAGCAGTTACACGGACAGCTCTGGAAACACCATATATTTT

clone_size: few
d_call: -
v_call: TRBV12-3/TRBV12-4
j_call: TRBJ1-2
cdr3_aa: CASEHRRLGGYTF
cdr3_nt: TGTGCCAGTGAACACCGCCGGCTCGGTGGCTACACCTTC

clone_size: -
d_call: -
v_call: TRBV21-1
j_call: TRBJ2-3
cdr3_aa: CASPQPLAGVSIRTDTQYF
cdr3_nt: TGTGCCAGCCCTCAACCTTTAGCGGGGGTATCAATACGCACAGATACGCAGTATTTT

clone_size: -
d_call: TRBD1
v_call: TRBV29-1
j_call: TRBJ1-4
cdr3_aa: CSADSGQGSEKLFF
cdr3_nt: TGCAGCGCCGACTCGGGACAGGGGAGTGAAAAACTGTTTTTT

clone_size: -
d_call: -
v_call: TRBV5-1
j_call: TRBJ2-7
cdr3_aa: CASSLESGEYEQYF
cdr3_nt: TGCGCCAGCAGCTTGGAGTCTGGAGAGTACGAGCAGTACTTC

clone_size: -
d_call: -
v_call: TRBV6-2/TRBV6-3
j_call: TRBJ1-1
cdr3_aa: CASSTARGNTEAFF
cdr3_nt: TGTGCCAGCAGCACCGCCCGGGGCAACACTGAAGCTTTCTTT

clone_size: -
d_call: -
v_call: TRBV7-2
j_call: TRBJ1-4
cdr3_aa: CASSPASGNREKLFF
cdr3_nt: TGTGCCAGCAGCCCCGCGTCCGGGAATAGGGAAAAACTGTTTTTT

clone_size: -
d_call: -
v_call: TRBV5-1
j_call: TRBJ2-3
cdr3_aa: CASGGGGFTDTQYF
cdr3_nt: TGCGCCAGCGGGGGTGGCGGCTTCACAGATACGCAGTATTTT

clone_size: -
d_call: TRBD1
v_call: TRBV19
j_call: TRBJ1-4
cdr3_aa: CASKLDRASEKLFF
cdr3_nt: TGTGCCAGTAAACTAGACAGGGCATCGGAAAAACTGTTTTTT

clone_size: -
d_call: -
v_call: TRBV5-1
j_call: TRBJ1-1
cdr3_aa: CASSLGQANTEAFF
cdr3_nt: TGCGCCAGCAGCTTGGGGCAGGCTAACACTGAAGCTTTCTTT

clone_size: -
d_call: TRBD2
v_call: TRBV5-4
j_call: TRBJ2-2
cdr3_aa: CASSSKGSGETGELFF
cdr3_nt: TGTGCCAGCAGCTCTAAGGGAAGCGGGGAGACCGGGGAGCTGTTTTTT

clone_size: -
d_call: -
v_call: TRBV6-5
j_call: TRBJ2-2
cdr3_aa: CASRLGSLKPGELFF
cdr3_nt: TGTGCCAGCCGTTTGGGGAGCTTGAAACCCGGGGAGCTGTTTTTT

clone_size: -
d_call: TRBD1
v_call: TRBV5-6
j_call: TRBJ1-4
cdr3_aa: CASSSLAGTGGSEKLFF
cdr3_nt: TGTGCCAGCAGCTCGTTGGCGGGGACAGGGGGTAGTGAAAAACTGTTTTTT

clone_size: once
d_call: -
v_call: TRBV27
j_call: TRBJ2-1
cdr3_aa: CASSLKVRDPIYEQFF
cdr3_nt: TGTGCCAGCAGTTTGAAGGTCAGGGACCCTATCTATGAGCAGTTCTTC

clone_size: -
d_call: -
v_call: TRBV18
j_call: TRBJ1-4
cdr3_aa: CASSAVMGGEKLFF
cdr3_nt: TGTGCCAGCTCAGCAGTCATGGGGGGCGAAAAACTGTTTTTT

clone_size: once
d_call: -
v_call: TRBV5-4
j_call: TRBJ1-1
cdr3_aa: CASSSDWNTEAFF
cdr3_nt: TGTGCCAGCAGTTCGGATTGGAACACTGAAGCTTTCTTT

clone_size: once
d_call: -
v_call: TRBV14
j_call: TRBJ2-6
cdr3_aa: CASSQPGSSGANVLTF
cdr3_nt: TGTGCCAGCAGCCAACCAGGGAGCTCTGGGGCCAACGTCCTGACTTTC

clone_size: -
d_call: -
v_call: TRBV5-1
j_call: TRBJ1-5
cdr3_aa: CASSLDRDQPQHF
cdr3_nt: TGCGCCAGCAGCTTGGACAGGGATCAGCCCCAGCATTTT

clone_size: -
d_call: -
v_call: TRBV5-4
j_call: TRBJ2-2
cdr3_aa: CASSLPVGNTGELFF
cdr3_nt: TGTGCCAGCAGCCTCCCCGTGGGGAACACCGGGGAGCTGTTTTTT

clone_size: -
d_call: -
v_call: TRBV7-3
j_call: TRBJ2-1
cdr3_aa: CASVPGSAGRSYNEQFF
cdr3_nt: TGTGCCAGCGTCCCGGGGAGCGCTGGACGCTCCTACAATGAGCAGTTCTTC

clone_size: -
d_call: -
v_call: TRBV5-1
j_call: TRBJ2-1
cdr3_aa: CASSPGLSFYEQFF
cdr3_nt: TGCGCCAGCAGCCCCGGACTTAGTTTTTATGAGCAGTTCTTC

clone_size: -
d_call: TRBD1
v_call: TRBV2
j_call: TRBJ1-5
cdr3_aa: CASSSPGQGFDQPQHF
cdr3_nt: TGTGCCAGCAGCTCCCCGGGACAGGGTTTCGATCAGCCCCAGCATTTT

clone_size: -
d_call: -
v_call: TRBV28
j_call: TRBJ2-6
cdr3_aa: CASSLYRSNSGANVLTF
cdr3_nt: TGTGCCAGCAGTTTGTACAGGAGCAACTCTGGGGCCAACGTCCTGACTTTC

clone_size: -
d_call: -
v_call: TRBV30
j_call: TRBJ1-2
cdr3_aa: CAWSGGAGYTF
cdr3_nt: TGTGCCTGGAGTGGGGGGGCAGGCTACACCTTC